A selection of T cell receptor beta chains follows, all from one sample in a study of identical twins. TCRdb processed the 5' RACE reads anew with MiXCR; each CDR3 protein has one entry. Of 300,000 to 400,000 distinct CDR3 sequences in the sample, around an eighth were seen once. This same sample was also taken into another study, of yellow fever vaccine responses in identical twins.

The sequenced sample consisted of CD8+ T cells sorted from blood. These receptors were collected from a woman younger than 35 in good health. The CDR3 runs from the conserved cysteine through the conserved F or W. The D gene is left open where the match is weak. Some rows have no size entry. The others give once, few or many, or a class for an expanded clone.

16	TRBV28	TRBJ1-5	.	many	CASSWAARSSNQPQHF	TGTGCCAGCAGTTGGGCAGCCAGATCGAGCAATCAGCCCCAGCATTTT
12	TRBV7-9	TRBJ2-7	TRBD1	many	CASSQDRGEQYF	TGTGCCAGCAGCCAGGACAGGGGCGAGCAGTACTTC
10	TRBV25-1	TRBJ2-1	.	many	CATSYNEQFF	TGTGCCACCTCCTACAATGAGCAGTTCTTC
16	TRBV7-8	TRBJ2-5	.	.	CASSPGGAAVDGTQYF	TGTGCCAGCAGCCCAGGTGGGGCAGCCGTAGATGGGACCCAGTACTTC
15	TRBV7-9	TRBJ2-7	.	.	CASSTRTRGSYEQYF	TGTGCCAGCAGCACCCGGACTAGGGGGTCCTACGAGCAGTACTTC
13	TRBV27	TRBJ1-1	.	.	CASSLSVVSEAFF	TGTGCCAGCAGTTTATCCGTGGTCAGTGAAGCTTTCTTT
14	TRBV29-1	TRBJ2-5	.	.	CSVDVGSAPGTQYF	TGCAGCGTTGATGTCGGGTCAGCACCAGGGACCCAGTACTTC
15	TRBV9	TRBJ1-2	.	.	CASSVEADGDYGYTF	TGTGCCAGCAGCGTAGAGGCCGACGGGGACTATGGCTACACCTTC
13	TRBV6-4	TRBJ1-1	.	.	CASSVTPNTEAFF	TGTGCCAGCAGTGTAACACCGAACACTGAAGCTTTCTTT
16	TRBV11-3	TRBJ2-1	TRBD2	.	CASSRLAGTLYNEQFF	TGTGCCAGCAGTAGACTAGCGGGAACTCTCTACAATGAGCAGTTCTTC
13	TRBV12-5	TRBJ1-2	.	.	CATHGGLDYGYTF	TGTGCTACTCACGGGGGGCTCGACTATGGCTACACCTTC
16	TRBV28	TRBJ2-7	TRBD2	many	CASKGELASGGYEQYF	TGTGCCAGCAAAGGGGAGCTTGCTAGCGGGGGATACGAGCAGTACTTC
13	TRBV5-1	TRBJ2-1	TRBD1	few	CASSKGQGDEQFF	TGCGCCAGCAGCAAAGGACAGGGGGATGAGCAGTTCTTC
15	TRBV6-2/TRBV6-3	TRBJ2-2	TRBD2	.	CASSLRTRAVGELFF	TGTGCCAGCAGCTTGAGGACTAGAGCGGTCGGGGAGCTGTTTTTT
15	TRBV4-1	TRBJ2-1	TRBD1	.	CASSQAGTEYNEQFF	TGCGCCAGCAGCCAGGCCGGGACAGAATACAATGAGCAGTTCTTC
13	TRBV20-1	TRBJ1-1	.	many	CSARSGISTEAFF	TGCAGTGCTAGATCGGGCATCAGCACTGAAGCTTTCTTT
9	TRBV18	TRBJ2-1	.	.	CASSQEQFF	TGTGCCAGCTCTCAAGAGCAGTTCTTC
18	TRBV4-1	TRBJ2-3	.	few	CASSQEGFTSEGGDTQYF	TGCGCCAGCAGCCAAGAAGGGTTTACTAGCGAGGGGGGGGATACGCAGTATTTT
15	TRBV27	TRBJ2-1	TRBD2	.	CASSLGGSRYNEQFF	TGTGCCAGCAGTTTGGGAGGGAGTCGGTACAATGAGCAGTTCTTC
13	TRBV7-6	TRBJ2-1	.	many	CASSSRRDNEQFF	TGTGCCAGCAGCTCCCGACGGGACAATGAGCAGTTCTTC
18	TRBV27	TRBJ2-6	TRBD2	.	CASSLFPGGPSGANVLTF	TGTGCCAGCAGTTTATTCCCGGGAGGGCCCTCTGGGGCCAACGTCCTGACTTTC
16	TRBV11-2	TRBJ2-1	TRBD2	.	CASSPTPLAGGNEQFF	TGTGCCAGCAGCCCCACCCCCCTAGCGGGAGGTAATGAGCAGTTCTTC
14	TRBV7-9	TRBJ1-1	.	few	CASSNRDMNTEAFF	TGTGCCAGCAGCAACAGGGATATGAACACTGAAGCTTTCTTT
13	TRBV29-1	TRBJ2-3	TRBD2	.	CSAEGREADTQYF	TGCAGCGCCGAGGGGAGGGAGGCAGATACGCAGTATTTT
15	TRBV13	TRBJ2-1	TRBD2	.	CASSLSAGVSNEQFF	TGTGCCAGCAGCTTATCAGCGGGGGTGAGCAATGAGCAGTTCTTC
16	TRBV12-5	TRBJ2-5	.	.	CASGLAPAGQQETQYF	TGTGCTAGTGGTCTCGCCCCCGCAGGACAGCAAGAGACCCAGTACTTC
14	TRBV29-1	TRBJ1-2	TRBD1	few	CSVEDQDRGLGYTF	TGCAGCGTTGAAGATCAAGACAGGGGGCTTGGCTACACCTTC
16	TRBV15	TRBJ2-1	TRBD2	.	CATSRGLAGGDNEQFF	TGTGCCACCAGCAGGGGACTAGCGGGGGGTGACAATGAGCAGTTCTTC
15	TRBV3-1	TRBJ2-1	TRBD2	many	CASSPVPGGIDEQFF	TGTGCCAGCAGCCCAGTACCGGGGGGTATCGATGAGCAGTTCTTC
14	TRBV10-3	TRBJ1-1	TRBD1	.	CAIRPGDRDTEAFF	TGTGCCATCAGGCCAGGGGACAGGGACACTGAAGCTTTCTTT
17	TRBV28	TRBJ2-1	.	.	CASSFGGSGSPYNEQFF	TGTGCCAGCAGTTTTGGCGGGTCGGGATCCCCCTACAATGAGCAGTTCTTC
15	TRBV9	TRBJ2-6	.	.	CASSVAETGANVLTF	TGTGCCAGCAGCGTAGCGGAGACAGGGGCCAACGTCCTGACTTTC
13	TRBV7-8	TRBJ1-1	.	few	CASSLQPNTEAFF	TGTGCCAGCAGCTTACAACCAAACACTGAAGCTTTCTTT
16	TRBV3-1	TRBJ2-7	.	few	CASSQDEVGPSGEQYF	TGTGCCAGCAGCCAAGATGAGGTAGGCCCGTCCGGCGAGCAGTACTTC
14	TRBV4-1	TRBJ2-1	.	many	CASSQEAGKDEQFF	TGCGCCAGCAGCCAAGAGGCAGGGAAGGATGAGCAGTTCTTC
14	TRBV20-1	TRBJ2-2	.	few	CSARGGQGTGELFF	TGCAGTGCCCGGGGTGGCCAGGGCACCGGGGAGCTGTTTTTT
13	TRBV6-2/TRBV6-3	TRBJ2-1	.	.	CASSYNAANEQFF	TGTGCCAGCAGTTACAATGCGGCGAATGAGCAGTTCTTC
14	TRBV20-1	TRBJ2-7	.	.	CSARDNRVGYEQYF	TGCAGTGCTAGGGACAATCGGGTTGGATACGAGCAGTACTTC
20	TRBV11-2	TRBJ2-5	TRBD1	.	CASSLGGIRGTGEGQETQYF	TGTGCCAGCAGCTTAGGCGGTATCCGTGGGACAGGCGAAGGGCAGGAGACCCAGTACTTC
16	TRBV4-2	TRBJ2-3	.	once	CASSHPGREGTDTQYF	TGTGCCAGCAGCCACCCCGGACGGGAAGGCACAGATACGCAGTATTTT
11	TRBV3-1	TRBJ2-1	.	many	CASSQDAWQFF	TGTGCCAGCAGCCAAGACGCCTGGCAGTTCTTC
13	TRBV28	TRBJ1-1	.	few	CASSLPDAVEAFF	TGTGCCAGCAGTTTACCCGACGCTGTTGAAGCTTTCTTT
14	TRBV6-2/TRBV6-3	TRBJ1-1	.	.	CASSYPGDWTEAFF	TGTGCCAGCAGTTACCCGGGGGATTGGACTGAAGCTTTCTTT
14	TRBV20-1	TRBJ2-5	TRBD2	many	CSARGAGGPETQYF	TGCAGTGCTAGAGGGGCGGGAGGGCCTGAGACCCAGTACTTC
12	TRBV12-3/TRBV12-4	TRBJ2-2	.	many	CASSKRTGELFF	TGTGCCAGCAGCAAACGGACCGGGGAGCTGTTTTTT
14	TRBV15	TRBJ1-1	.	few	CATTGSHMNTEAFF	TGTGCCACCACGGGGTCGCACATGAACACTGAAGCTTTCTTT
14	TRBV5-1	TRBJ1-1	TRBD1	many	CASSLEGANTEAFF	TGCGCCAGCAGCTTGGAGGGGGCGAACACTGAAGCTTTCTTT
14	TRBV10-1	TRBJ2-1	.	few	CASRGKGGCNEQFF	TGCGCCAGCAGAGGGAAGGGTGGGTGTAATGAGCAGTTCTTC
13	TRBV9	TRBJ2-1	.	few	CAGRKTAYNEQFF	TGTGCCGGACGGAAGACTGCCTACAATGAGCAGTTCTTC
18	TRBV2	TRBJ2-5	TRBD1	few	CASSEAGIPTGAGETQYF	TGTGCCAGCAGTGAAGCTGGGATACCGACAGGGGCGGGAGAGACCCAGTACTTC
13	TRBV25-1	TRBJ2-2	.	.	CASNGASIGELFF	TGTGCCAGCAACGGGGCTTCGATCGGGGAGCTGTTTTTT
15	TRBV9	TRBJ2-1	TRBD2	.	CASTVAGVAYNEQFF	TGTGCCAGCACGGTGGCGGGAGTCGCCTACAATGAGCAGTTCTTC
12	TRBV29-1	TRBJ1-2	.	.	CSVLTGLSGYTF	TGCAGCGTTTTAACAGGGTTGTCTGGCTACACCTTC
17	TRBV7-8	TRBJ2-1	TRBD1	few	CASSFSLGTGAYNEQFF	TGTGCCAGCAGCTTTTCTCTGGGGACAGGGGCCTACAATGAGCAGTTCTTC
14	TRBV29-1	TRBJ2-3	TRBD2	few	CSVEAGDRTDTQYF	TGCAGCGTTGAGGCGGGAGACCGCACAGATACGCAGTATTTT
14	TRBV6-5	TRBJ2-2	.	few	CASSYRLYAGELFF	TGTGCCAGCAGTTATCGGTTGTATGCCGGGGAGCTGTTTTTT
13	TRBV5-5	TRBJ2-3	.	few	CASSPDLVDTQYF	TGTGCCAGCAGCCCCGACTTGGTAGATACGCAGTATTTT
14	TRBV19	TRBJ1-1	.	few	CASTVTPLSAEAFF	TGTGCCAGTACCGTGACCCCGTTGTCGGCTGAAGCTTTCTTT
18	TRBV6-2/TRBV6-3	TRBJ2-5	TRBD2	few	CASSYLPILAGVPETQYF	TGTGCCAGCAGTTACCTACCTATACTAGCGGGAGTACCAGAGACCCAGTACTTC
13	TRBV16	TRBJ1-2	.	few	CASSQSNDYGYTF	TGTGCCAGCAGCCAGTCGAACGATTATGGCTACACCTTC